The next 5 T cell receptor beta chains were all read from a single sample in a study of blood T cell repertoires in COVID-19. Some clones are missing from TCRdb's copy, which holds only in-frame ones; the method was immunoSEQ multiplex PCR. The sample includes about 360,000 clones, roughly 86% of them seen just once. Input material: peripheral blood. These receptors all come from a human donor with acute or convalescent COVID-19. The donor label of this sample is uncertain.

The V and J genes are TRBV5-6 and TRBJ2-1; D remains ambiguous. V lost 1 base and J 6 bases, leaving 5 bases between the germline ends. The germline V gene encodes CDR1 SGHDT and CDR2 YYEEEE. This CDR3 region has 12 residues. The CDR3 DNA is TGTGCCAGCAGCTTGATCGGCAATGAGCAGTTCTTC. The encoded protein is CASSLIGNEQFF. Full variable domain (outside the CDR3, taken from reference TRBV5-6 and TRBJ2-1): DAGVTQSPTHLIKTRGQQVTLRCSPKSGHDTVSWYQQALGQGPQFIFQYYEEEERQRGNFPDRFSGHQFPNYSSELNVNALLLGDSALYLCASSLIGNEQFFGPGTRLTVL.

This clone was counted between two and nine times. This chain links TRBV7-2 with TRBJ2-1, with 10 bases matching TRBD2. This CDR3 is 17 amino acids long. Trimming took 4 bases from V and 6 from J; bases not matched to a gene: 12. Germline-derived CDR1 and CDR2 are SGHTA and FQGNSA. As DNA, the CDR3 is TGTGCCAGCAGCTCTGCAGGGGTTAGCGGGAGGTCCAATGAGCAGTTCTTC. This codes for CASSSAGVSGRSNEQFF.

Many counts were recorded for this clone. The chain carries TRBV3-1 (or the pseudogene TRBV3-2) and TRBJ1-6, with D hard to call. V was pared by 8 bases and J by 5 bases, with 10 bases between. The CDR3 has 13 amino acids. Germline V gene sequence: CDR1 LGHDT, CDR2 YNNKEL (reference sequence). The CDR3 DNA reads TGTGCCAGCCGAGGCCCGGATAATTCACCCCTCCACTTT. Amino acids: CASRGPDNSPLHF.

This rearrangement joins TRBV18 to TRBJ1-1; D unclear. Deletions cut 1 base from V and 6 bases from J, with 12 bases between. The CDR3 consists of 14 residues. Germline V gives CDR1 KGHSH, CDR2 LQKENI. The CDR3 region is CASSPRRADSEAFF. The CDR3 nucleotides read TGTGCCAGCTCACCACGGCGGGCTGATTCTGAAGCTTTCTTT.

The genes are TRBV4-1 and TRBJ2-7; no clear D gene. CDR1 and CDR2 from the germline V gene are MGHRA and YSYEKL. The CDR3 length is 15 residues. The V gene lost 4 bases and the J gene lost 5 bases, with 18 bases spanning the gap. In DNA form, the CDR3 reads TGCGCCAGCAGCCTCACCCCTAGTTCGGGTAACGAGCAGTACTTC. It specifies CASSLTPSSGNEQYF.